These 2 T cell receptor beta chains originate from one sample sequenced in a study of cytomegalovirus exposure and HLA in healthy donors. PCR was performed using 60 Vbeta and 13 Jbeta primers. Repertoires were generated with immunoSEQ multiplex PCR, while TCRdb's copy carries only in-frame clones and drops some. Found here are over 150,000 clones, approximately 84% of them singletons; the top ten hold about 3.4%. Material for sequencing was PBMCs. Receptors were obtained from a woman in her fifties or sixties in good health and CMV-seropositive.

This clone was seen just once. The chain links TRBV6-5 to TRBJ2-7; 7 nucleotides line up with TRBD1. The CDR3 sequence is 13 residues long. Germline-derived CDR1 and CDR2 are MNHEY and SVGAGI. V gave up 7 bases and J gave up 7 bases; unmatched junction bases: 10. CDR3 DNA sequence: TGTGCCAGCAACAAAGGGGGCGCTGGGGAGCAGTACTTC. Protein sequence: CASNKGGAGEQYF.

The V and J genes are TRBV4-2 and TRBJ1-1, with TRBD1 as a possible D gene (5 bases). The V end lost 0 bases, the J end lost 3 bases, and 5 bases lay between the germline ends. The CDR3 length is 13 residues. Germline values: CDR1 LGHNA, CDR2 YNFKEQ. CDR3 nucleotide sequence: TGTGCCAGCAGCCAAGAAGGGGACACTGAAGCTTTCTTT. Translating gives CASSQEGDTEAFF.